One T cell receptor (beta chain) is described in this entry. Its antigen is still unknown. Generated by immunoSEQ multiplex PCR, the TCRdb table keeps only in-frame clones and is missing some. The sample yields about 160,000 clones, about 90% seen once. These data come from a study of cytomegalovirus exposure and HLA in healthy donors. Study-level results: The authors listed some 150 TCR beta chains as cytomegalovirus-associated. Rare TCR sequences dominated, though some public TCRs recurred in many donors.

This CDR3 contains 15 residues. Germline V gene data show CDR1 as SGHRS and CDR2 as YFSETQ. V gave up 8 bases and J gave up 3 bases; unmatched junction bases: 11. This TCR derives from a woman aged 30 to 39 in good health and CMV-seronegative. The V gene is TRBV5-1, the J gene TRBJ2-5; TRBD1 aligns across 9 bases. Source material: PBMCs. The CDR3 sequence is CARARNGDREETQYF. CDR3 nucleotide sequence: TGCGCCAGGGCTCGGAACGGGGACAGGGAAGAGACCCAGTACTTC.